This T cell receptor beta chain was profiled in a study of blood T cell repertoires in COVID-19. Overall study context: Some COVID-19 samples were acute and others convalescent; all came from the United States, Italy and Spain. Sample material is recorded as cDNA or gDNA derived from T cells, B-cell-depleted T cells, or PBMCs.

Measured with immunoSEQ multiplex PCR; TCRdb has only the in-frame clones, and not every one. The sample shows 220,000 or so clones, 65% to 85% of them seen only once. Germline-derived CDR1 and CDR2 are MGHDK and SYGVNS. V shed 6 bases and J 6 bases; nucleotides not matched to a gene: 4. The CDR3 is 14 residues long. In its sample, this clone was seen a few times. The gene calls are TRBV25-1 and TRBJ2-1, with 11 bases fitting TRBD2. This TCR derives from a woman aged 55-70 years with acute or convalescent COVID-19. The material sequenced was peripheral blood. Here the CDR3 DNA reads TGTGCCAGCAGCATAGCGGGGGGGATCAATGAGCAGTTCTTC. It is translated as CASSIAGGINEQFF. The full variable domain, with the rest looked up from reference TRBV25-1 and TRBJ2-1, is EADIYQTPRYLVIGTGKKITLECSQTMGHDKMYWYQQDPGMELHLIHYSYGVNSTEKGDLSSESTVSRIRTEHFPLTLESARPSHTSQYLCASSIAGGINEQFFGPGTRLTVL.